This entry is about one T cell receptor (beta chain). The data originate from a study of shared clonotypes between healthy human individuals. Libraries were prepared by immunoSEQ multiplex PCR; TCRdb keeps only in-frame clonotypes and omits some of them. The repertoire holds around 1.4 million clones, with around 98.5% as singletons. Germline CDR1 reads LNHDA; CDR2 reads SQIVND (reference sequence). The CDR3 totals 15 residues. Trimming removed 3 bases at V and 8 bases at J, with 17 bases between. The sequence was collected from a man younger than 45 in good health. This rearrangement joins TRBV19 to TRBJ2-1, with D perhaps TRBD2 (6 bases). Sequencing was performed on naive CD4+ T cells sorted from blood. The subset was: CD45RA+ positively selected. CDR3 sequence (DNA): TGTGCCAGTAGTATCGGGGCTAGCGAGACCCATGAGCAGTTCTTC. This encodes CASSIGASETHEQFF.